These 23 T cell receptor beta chains were all obtained from the same sample, sequenced in a study of blood T cells in healthy people across ages. Then a second PCR, running roughly 7 to 11 cycles, was carried out with a sample-barcoded 5' primer and a J-beta primer mix. TCRdb reanalysed the 5' RACE reads using MiXCR and keeps one entry per CDR3 protein. The data show nearly 1 million distinct CDR3 sequences, around 54% seen once. The sequencing input was blood. Source of these receptors: a woman aged 55-70 years in good health.

This clonotype was counted only a few times. V and J are TRBV20-1 and TRBJ1-1, with D possibly matching TRBD1 (5 bases). Germline V gene sequence: CDR1 DFQATT, CDR2 SNEGSKA (reference sequence). The CDR3 is 13 residues long. V was shortened by 3 bases and J by 6 bases, with 14 bases between the two germline ends. The CDR3 DNA reads as TGCAGTGCTAGCCGACCAGGGATCGCTGAAGCTTTCTTT. This translates into CSASRPGIAEAFF.

The CDR3 here is CASSLFQRSRGLPDTQYF. In nucleotides, the CDR3 is TGTGCCAGCAGTTTATTCCAACGTAGCAGGGGGCTTCCAGATACGCAGTATTTT. The chain carries TRBV28 and TRBJ2-3, with 8 bases that match TRBD1. Germline lookup yields CDR1 MDHEN and CDR2 SYDVKM. V lost 1 base, J lost 4 bases, and 13 bases stayed unmatched. The CDR3 totals 18 residues.

This chain connects TRBV20-1 to TRBJ2-4; 8 bases fit TRBD2. Germline CDR1 reads DFQATT; CDR2 reads SNEGSKA (reference sequence). V trimming: 6 bases; J trimming: 11 bases; junction bases outside the gene matches: 15. This CDR3 is built from 14 residues. CDR3 in amino acids: CSASPDGRAGVQYF. The CDR3 bases are TGCAGTGCCTCCCCCGACGGGAGGGCCGGGGTTCAGTACTTC.

In DNA form, the CDR3 reads TGTGCCAGCAGCTTAAAGGGCAGTCAAGAGACCCAGTACTTC. It encodes CASSLKGSQETQYF. V and J are TRBV7-3 and TRBJ2-7; D unresolved. The DNA end is a closer match to TRBJ2-5, so the J assignment may be wrong. This CDR3 spans 14 amino acids. Germline loops: CDR1 SGHTA, CDR2 FQGTGA.

The chain employs TRBV6-2 or TRBV6-3 and TRBJ2-5, with D hard to call. The CDR3 length is 12 residues. The germline CDR1 and CDR2 sequences are MNHEY and SVGEGT. V was cut by 5 bases and J by 4 bases, with 8 bases left in between. CDR3 residues: CASSTSIETQYF. The CDR3 DNA reads as TGTGCCAGCAGTACGAGTATAGAGACCCAGTACTTC.

V gene TRBV7-2 combines with J gene TRBJ2-1; TRBD1 matches 9 bases. The germline CDR1 and CDR2 sequences are SGHTA and FQGNSA. CDR3 length equals 15 residues. Unmatched junction bases numbered 9, after V lost 5 bases and J lost 7 bases. CDR3 protein: CASSATGGVVNEQFF. The CDR3 bases are TGTGCCAGCAGCGCCACAGGGGGCGTCGTGAATGAGCAGTTCTTC.

The V call is TRBV7-9, the J call TRBJ2-2; D is possibly TRBD2 (6 bases). Germline V gene data show CDR1 as SEHNR and CDR2 as FQNEAQ (reference sequence). Trimming took 2 bases from V and 5 from J, leaving 12 bases between them. The CDR3 consists of 15 residues. The CDR3 reads CASSLKAGPTGELFF. The CDR3 DNA reads as TGTGCCAGCAGCTTAAAGGCGGGACCGACCGGGGAGCTGTTTTTT.

The rearrangement links TRBV4-1 to TRBJ2-5, with 10 bases identical to TRBD1. Germline V CDR1 and CDR2: MGHRA, YSYEKL. V was clipped by 4 bases and J by 5 bases; unmatched bases: 10. This CDR3 spans 16 amino acids. CDR3 sequence: CASSPLRGQGRETQYF. In nucleotides, the CDR3 is TGCGCCAGCAGCCCCCTAAGGGGACAGGGGAGGGAGACCCAGTACTTC.

The chain is built from TRBV7-2 and TRBJ2-5; the D is unclear. Germline CDR1 SGHTA, CDR2 FQGNSA. The CDR3 extends over 14 amino acids. Trimming cost V 5 bases and J 7 bases, with 17 bases left between them. The CDR3 nucleotides read TGTGCCAGCAGCCCTGGGGATCCCCGGGCGACCCAGTACTTC. The encoded protein is CASSPGDPRATQYF.

The chain links TRBV12-3 or TRBV12-4 to TRBJ2-3; 11 nucleotides align to TRBD2. The CDR3 contains 18 residues. The V gene end was trimmed by 5 bases and the J gene end by 8 bases; junction bases not matched to a gene: 18. The CDR3 DNA is TGTGCCAGCAGTCCGGAACTAGCGGGAGCTGCCGTTACCAGTACGCAGTATTTT. As protein: CASSPELAGAAVTSTQYF.

The V and J genes are TRBV5-6 and TRBJ1-1, with a possible D match to TRBD1 (5 bases). V was shortened by 2 bases and J by 7 bases, with 9 bases between the two germline ends. The CDR3 sequence is 12 residues long. Germline CDR1 and CDR2: SGHDT and YYEEEE. CDR3: CASSLKGYEAFF. CDR3 DNA sequence: TGTGCCAGCAGCTTAAAGGGGTATGAAGCTTTCTTT.

The CDR3 loop reads CASSPSVGFQQPQHF. The CDR3 coding sequence is TGTGCCAGCAGCCCATCGGTCGGGTTTCAACAGCCCCAGCATTTT. This rearrangement joins TRBV7-2 to TRBJ1-5; the D is unclear. Germline V gene lookup returns CDR1 SGHTA and CDR2 FQGNSA. V was pared by 5 bases and J by 7 bases, with 18 bases between. This CDR3 spans 15 amino acids.

There are a few counts of this clonotype. The J gene is TRBJ2-1, the V gene TRBV20-1, with 10 bases that match TRBD2. V lost 0 bases and J lost 3; bases outside the gene matches: 5. CDR1 and CDR2 (germline): DFQATT, SNEGSKA (reference sequence). CDR3 length: 16 residues. The CDR3 protein is CSARDLAGASYNEQFF. CDR3 nucleotide sequence: TGCAGTGCTAGAGACCTAGCGGGAGCTAGCTACAATGAGCAGTTCTTC.

This clonotype has just a few counts. V usage is TRBV29-1 and J usage is TRBJ2-3, with 7 bases lining up with TRBD2. V was pared by 4 bases and J by 1 base, with 8 bases of the junction left unmatched. CDR3 size: 15 residues. Looked up from germline, CDR1 is SQVTM and CDR2 is ANQGSEA. The CDR3 coding sequence is TGCAGCGTTGGAGGCGGGAGTGAAGGCACAGATACGCAGTATTTT. It yields the protein CSVGGGSEGTDTQYF.

The chain recombines TRBV7-6 with TRBJ2-3; the D is unclear. The CDR3 has 13 amino acids. Germline values: CDR1 SGHVS, CDR2 FNYEAQ. The V end was cut by 3 bases, the J end by 2 bases, with 6 bases between. The CDR3 is CASSFVNTDTQYF. The CDR3, as DNA: TGTGCCAGCAGCTTTGTGAACACAGATACGCAGTATTTT.

The chain employs TRBV20-1 and TRBJ2-3; TRBD2 agrees at 8 bases. From germline, CDR1 is DFQATT and CDR2 SNEGSKA (reference sequence). The junction had 5 bases not matched to a gene; V was cut back by 7 bases and J by 2 bases. This CDR3 is 13 amino acids long. DNA of the CDR3: TGCAGTGTCCAGACTAGCGTCACAGATACGCAGTATTTT. Its translation: CSVQTSVTDTQYF.

The rearrangement uses TRBV7-9 and TRBJ2-1; D is possibly TRBD2 (5 bases). The CDR3 has 13 amino acids. The V end lost 5 bases, the J end lost 11 bases, and 16 bases lay between the germline ends. Germline V gene sequence: CDR1 SEHNR, CDR2 FQNEAQ (reference sequence). The CDR3 reads CASSPLASRKQFF. CDR3 nucleotides: TGTGCCAGCAGCCCTCTAGCCTCGAGGAAGCAGTTCTTC.

This chain links TRBV20-1 with TRBJ2-7; 7 bases line up with TRBD1. V shed 4 bases, J shed 2 bases, and the junction held 5 bases outside the gene matches. This CDR3 spans 13 amino acids. Germline CDR1 reads DFQATT; CDR2 reads SNEGSKA (reference sequence). CDR3 coding DNA: TGCAGTGCTATCCCTGACAGGGCCTACGAGCAGTACTTC. Translating it yields CSAIPDRAYEQYF.

This chain joins TRBV2 and TRBJ2-5; D is possibly TRBD1 or TRBD2 (5 bases each). The CDR3 runs to 15 residues. CDR1 and CDR2 (germline): SNHLY, FYNNEI. V dropped 1 base and J dropped 11 bases, with 20 bases sitting between them. For the CDR3, the DNA is TGTGCCAGCAGTGAAGTGGGGGTATGGGAGCATGAGCAGTACTTC. Amino acids: CASSEVGVWEHEQYF.

The chain is built from TRBV2 and TRBJ2-4; TRBD2 aligns across 15 bases. Per the germline V gene, CDR1 is SNHLY and CDR2 is FYNNEI. The V and J ends lost 7 bases and 1 base, in that order; junction bases with no gene match: 14. The CDR3 length is 20 residues. The CDR3 DNA sequence: TGTGCCAGCATTCCCACCCTGGGACTAGCGGGAGGTTGGGCCAAAAACATTCAGTACTTC. It yields the protein CASIPTLGLAGGWAKNIQYF.

This chain joins TRBV7-9 and TRBJ2-1; unclear D gene. The J call is doubtful: the DNA matches TRBJ2-7 better. The CDR3 is 15 residues long. The germline V gene encodes CDR1 SEHNR and CDR2 FQNEAQ (reference sequence). CDR3 in amino acids: CASSLARGVINEQYF. For the CDR3, the DNA is TGTGCCAGCAGCTTAGCTCGAGGAGTTATCAATGAGCAGTACTTC.

CDR3 nucleotide sequence: TGTGCCAGCAGCCAAAGTCCGACAGTTTATGGGCAGCCCCAGCATTTT. Its translation: CASSQSPTVYGQPQHF. V usage is TRBV3-1 and J usage is TRBJ1-5; possible D gene TRBD1, 5 bases. The CDR3 spans 16 residues. Germline CDR1 LGHDT, CDR2 YNNKEL (reference sequence). Trimming took 2 bases from V and 7 from J, leaving 18 bases between them.

This clonotype came up a few times. This chain links TRBV7-2 with TRBJ2-1, with 9 bases identical to TRBD2. The germline CDR1 and CDR2 sequences are SGHTA and FQGNSA. The CDR3 extends over 15 amino acids. Germline trimming cut 3 bases from V and 4 bases from J; bases unmatched to any gene: 4. The CDR3 loop is CASSFSGLAYNEQFF. CDR3 sequence (DNA): TGTGCCAGCAGCTTCTCGGGACTAGCTTACAATGAGCAGTTCTTC.